Below are 2 T cell receptor beta chains sequenced from a single sample in a study of graft-versus-host responses after intestinal transplantation. Only in-frame clones appear in the TCRdb table, and some are missing; sequencing was by immunoSEQ multiplex PCR. The top ten clones hold 3% to 3.5% of a sample with over 100,000 clones, 95% of them seen once. Antigens of these TCRs are unknown. The sample here was unstimulated CD8+ T cells sorted from spleen or lymph node cells, taken before intestinal transplant. The receptors come from a human donor who received an intestinal transplant.

In this sample, this clone turned up once. This chain connects TRBV7-3 to TRBJ2-3; TRBD1 aligns across 11 bases. Unmatched junction bases numbered 10, after V lost 5 bases and J lost 3 bases. Germline CDR1 is SGHTA and CDR2 is FQGTGA. CDR3 size: 17 residues. The chain's CDR3 is CASSPHGTGGRTDTQYF. CDR3 DNA sequence: TGTGCCAGCAGCCCACACGGGACAGGGGGTAGAACAGATACGCAGTATTTT.

The chain joins TRBV6-5 to TRBJ2-7; TRBD2 matches 8 bases. CDR1 MNHEY and CDR2 SVGAGI come from the germline V gene. V was clipped by 2 bases and J by 4 bases; unmatched bases: 4. The CDR3 sequence is 14 residues long. DNA of the CDR3: TGTGCCAGCAGTTACCGCCCGGGGGGGTACGAGCAGTACTTC. Its protein product is CASSYRPGGYEQYF.